This T cell receptor beta chain comes out of a study of neoadjuvant anti-PD-1 for oral cavity cancer. The method was immunoSEQ multiplex PCR; TCRdb's version includes in-frame clones alone and lacks a portion of them. Of approximately 17,000 clones in the sample, 50% to 65% are singletons; the top ten hold 2% to 3%. CDR3 length: 14 residues. Looked up from germline, CDR1 is SQVTM and CDR2 is ANQGSEA. The V gene end was trimmed by 7 bases and the J gene end by 6 bases; junction bases not matched to a gene: 13. A remark on this clone: Its antigen is currently unknown.

Notes on the study in general: Treg/Th17 ratio rose with pretreatment blood and fell with post-treatment tumor TCRbeta clonality. Non-responders to neoadjuvant nivolumab had significantly more clonal PBMC T cells than responders.

Sample: PBMCs, taken before nivolumab (anti-PD-1) treatment. The rearrangement uses TRBV29-1 and TRBJ1-1; 8 bases are shared with TRBD1. The receptor comes from a person aged 35 to 85 with oral cavity squamous cell carcinoma. For the CDR3, the DNA is TGCAGCGCCTATGGGACAGGCCCTTACGCTGAAGCTTTCTTT. As protein: CSAYGTGPYAEAFF.